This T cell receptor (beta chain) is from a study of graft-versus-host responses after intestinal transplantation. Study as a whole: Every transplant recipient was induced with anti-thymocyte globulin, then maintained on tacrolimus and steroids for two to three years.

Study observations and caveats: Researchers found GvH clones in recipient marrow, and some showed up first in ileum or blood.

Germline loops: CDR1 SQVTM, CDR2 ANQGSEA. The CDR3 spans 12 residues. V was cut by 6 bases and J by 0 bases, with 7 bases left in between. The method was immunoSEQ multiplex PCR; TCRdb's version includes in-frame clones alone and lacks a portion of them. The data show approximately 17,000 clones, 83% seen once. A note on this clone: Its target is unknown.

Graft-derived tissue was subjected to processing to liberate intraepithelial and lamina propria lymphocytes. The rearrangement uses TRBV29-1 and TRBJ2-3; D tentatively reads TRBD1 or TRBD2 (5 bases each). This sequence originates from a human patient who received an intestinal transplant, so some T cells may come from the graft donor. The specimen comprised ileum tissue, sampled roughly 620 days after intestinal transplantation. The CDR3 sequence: CSVGDSTDTQYF. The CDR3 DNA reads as TGCAGCGTAGGGGACAGCACAGATACGCAGTATTTT.